The clone carrying this T cell receptor beta chain has a handful of counts. Each CDR3 protein gets one entry after TCRdb re-called the RT-PCR reads with MiXCR. The table lists hundreds of thousands of distinct CDR3 sequences, approximately 15% of them singletons. This receptor was taken from a female donor in good health, serving as a healthy control. The sample consisted of memory CD4+ T cells from blood.

The CDR3 region is CASSPRVFADEQFF. The CDR3 nucleotides read TGTGCCAGCAGCCCGCGGGTCTTCGCGGATGAGCAGTTCTTC. The chain has TRBV11-2 and TRBJ2-1, with D perhaps TRBD2 (5 bases). Germline V gene data show CDR1 as SGHAT and CDR2 as FQNNGV. This CDR3 has 14 amino acids. With 5 bases removed from V and 8 bases from J, the gap between germline ends came to 16 bases.